The 20 T cell receptor beta chains below were found in one sample sequenced in a study of cytomegalovirus exposure and HLA in healthy donors. This PCR relied on a set of 60 Vbeta primers and 13 Jbeta primers. Some clones are missing from TCRdb's copy, which holds only in-frame ones; the method was immunoSEQ multiplex PCR. Among 200,000 or so clones, 65% to 80% were seen once, and the ten largest hold about 1.7%. Sequenced input: PBMCs. These receptors were obtained from a man in his fifties in good health and CMV-seronegative.

This clone was seen more than once but under ten times. The rearrangement links TRBV28 to TRBJ1-5, with D perhaps TRBD1 (6 bases). Per the germline V gene, CDR1 is MDHEN and CDR2 is SYDVKM. The CDR3 is made up of 15 amino acids. Trimming pared 7 bases from V and 6 bases from J, leaving 19 bases between. The CDR3 loop is CASNFRGGTSQPQHF. Written as DNA, the CDR3 is TGTGCCAGCAATTTTCGAGGGGGAACAAGTCAGCCCCAGCATTTT.

The V gene is TRBV11-2, the J gene TRBJ2-2; D is perhaps TRBD2 (6 bases). V lost 2 bases to trimming and J lost 6 bases, with 10 bases between them. Germline CDR1 and CDR2: SGHAT and FQNNGV. The length of the CDR3 is 14 residues. The CDR3 DNA reads as TGTGCCAGCAGCTTAACGGGAGAGGCCGGGGAGCTGTTTTTT. The encoded protein is CASSLTGEAGELFF.

Here the CDR3 reads CASSLDGLDTDTQYF. CDR3 nucleotides: TGTGCCAGCAGCTTAGATGGGCTCGACACAGATACGCAGTATTTT. V is TRBV11-3 and J is TRBJ2-3; D not certain. The CDR3 runs to 15 residues. In germline, CDR1 is SGHNT, CDR2 YENEEA. The V end was cut by 0 bases, the J end by 2 bases, with 9 bases between.

The chain is built from TRBV6-5 and TRBJ1-5; D possibly corresponds to TRBD1 (6 bases). The CDR3 loop spans 13 amino acids. Trimming stripped 8 bases from V and 4 bases from J, with 12 bases between. In germline, CDR1 is MNHEY, CDR2 SVGAGI. The CDR3 coding sequence is TGTGCCAGCTCCGACAGGCAAAATCAGCCCCAGCATTTT. It is translated as CASSDRQNQPQHF.

This clone was detected a few times. This chain joins TRBV13 and TRBJ1-1; no clear D gene. CDR1 and CDR2 from the germline V gene are PRHDT and FYEKMQ (reference sequence). Deletions cut 7 bases from V and 1 base from J, with 10 bases between. The CDR3 contains 13 residues. DNA of the CDR3: TGTGCCAGCACCCAGACGGGGAACACTGAAGCTTTCTTT. Amino acids: CASTQTGNTEAFF.

The J gene is TRBJ2-1, the V gene TRBV6-4; D call uncertain. Germline V lookup: CDR1 MRHNA, CDR2 SNTAGT. The CDR3 totals 11 residues. V was cut by 3 bases and J by 10 bases, with 7 bases left in between. The CDR3 nucleotides read TGTGCCAGCAGTGAGGGCATAGAGCAGTTCTTC. The encoded protein is CASSEGIEQFF.

V and J are TRBV7-6 and TRBJ2-3; TRBD1 agrees at 10 bases. This CDR3 is 15 amino acids long. In germline, CDR1 is SGHVS, CDR2 FNYEAQ. Germline trimming cut 5 bases from V and 4 bases from J; bases unmatched to any gene: 6. CDR3 protein: CASSRGQGSADTQYF. CDR3 bases: TGTGCCAGCAGCCGGGGACAGGGGAGCGCAGATACGCAGTATTTT.

This sequence joins TRBV5-1 and TRBJ2-2; the match to TRBD2 covers 15 bases. The CDR3 loop spans 17 amino acids. With V trimmed by 4 bases and J by 5 bases, 6 bases remained unmatched. Per germline, CDR1 SGHRS and CDR2 YFSETQ. CDR3 amino acids: CASSGGLAGGETGELFF. For the CDR3, the DNA is TGCGCCAGCAGCGGCGGACTAGCGGGAGGGGAAACCGGGGAGCTGTTTTTT.

J is TRBJ1-1 and V is TRBV6-1; D is undetermined. V shed 7 bases and J shed 2 bases, with 17 bases lying between them. Germline CDR1 MNHNS, CDR2 SASEGT. The CDR3 consists of 15 residues. CDR3 residues: CASTPLLALNTEAFF. Here the CDR3 DNA reads TGTGCCAGCACCCCCTTACTGGCACTAAACACTGAAGCTTTCTTT.

This clone has only a few counts. The genes are TRBV6-1 and TRBJ2-5; 7 bases line up with TRBD1. This CDR3 has 15 amino acids. The junction had 9 bases not matched to a gene; V was cut back by 4 bases and J by 4 bases. Germline V gene sequence: CDR1 MNHNS, CDR2 SASEGT. In nucleotides, the CDR3 is TGTGCCAGCAGTGTGAGACAGGGTAGGGGAGAGACCCAGTACTTC. The encoded protein is CASSVRQGRGETQYF.

The V call is TRBV5-4, the J call TRBJ2-5; TRBD2 matches at 14 bases. The CDR3 covers 17 residues. J was trimmed by 4 bases and V by 0 bases; bases with no gene match: 5. CDR1 is SGHNT and CDR2 is YYREEE in the germline V gene (reference sequence). CDR3 DNA sequence: TGTGCCAGCAGCTTGGGACTAGCGGGAGGGGGGGGAGAGACCCAGTACTTC. Its protein product is CASSLGLAGGGGETQYF. The variable domain in full, with the rest retrieved from reference TRBV5-4 and TRBJ2-5, is ETGVTQSPTHLIKTRGQQVTLRCSSQSGHNTVSWYQQALGQGPQFIFQYYREEENGRGNFPPRFSGLQFPNYSSELNVNALELDDSALYLCASSLGLAGGGGETQYFGPGTRLLVL.

This chain uses TRBV18 with TRBJ1-1; D might be TRBD1 (6 bases). The CDR3 runs 15 residues. Germline V gene data show CDR1 as KGHSH and CDR2 as LQKENI. V lost 3 bases and J lost 3, with 14 bases in between. DNA of the CDR3: TGTGCCAGCTCACCCTTGCCGGCAGGGGACACTGAAGCTTTCTTT. This sequence encodes CASSPLPAGDTEAFF. Supplemented by reference TRBV18 and TRBJ1-1, the full variable domain reads NAGVMQNPRHLVRRRGQEARLRCSPMKGHSHVYWYRQLPEEGLKFMVYLQKENIIDESGMPKERFSAEFPKEGPSILRIQQVVRGDSAAYFCASSPLPAGDTEAFFGQGTRLTVV.

The sample holds a few counts of this clone. The chain recombines TRBV7-2 with TRBJ1-5; tentative D call: TRBD1 (5 bases). The CDR3 extends over 17 amino acids. Trimming took 2 bases from V and 2 from J, leaving 16 bases between them. The germline CDR1 and CDR2 sequences are SGHTA and FQGNSA. The CDR3 bases are TGTGCCAGCAGCTTAACGGGCTGGGGCGTTGGCAATCAGCCCCAGCATTTT. It encodes CASSLTGWGVGNQPQHF.

J is TRBJ2-3 and V is TRBV5-1; no clear D. The CDR3 consists of 11 residues. Germline values: CDR1 SGHRS, CDR2 YFSETQ. Trimming pared 3 bases from V and 6 bases from J, leaving 5 bases between. As DNA, the CDR3 is TGCGCCAGCAGCTCGGGTGATACGCAGTATTTT. As protein: CASSSGDTQYF.

This clone came up a few times. The CDR3 nucleotides read TGTGCCAGCACCCCTTCCATCGGGGACACTGAAGCTTTCTTT. This encodes CASTPSIGDTEAFF. The V and J genes are TRBV14 and TRBJ1-1; D unclear. Germline V gives CDR1 SGHDN, CDR2 FVKESK. Trimming cost V 7 bases and J 3 bases, with 15 bases left between them. This CDR3 is 14 amino acids long.

The chain links TRBV27 to TRBJ2-2; no reliable D call. There are 16 residues in the CDR3. CDR1 is MNHEY and CDR2 is SMNVEV in the germline V gene (reference sequence). The ends were cut back, 4 bases at V and 2 bases at J, with 14 bases in the middle. CDR3 protein: CASSSPWHFNTGELFF. The CDR3 DNA sequence: TGTGCCAGCAGTTCCCCTTGGCATTTTAACACCGGGGAGCTGTTTTTT.

V and J are TRBV27 and TRBJ1-1; 7 bases align to TRBD1. This CDR3 is 15 amino acids long. The J segment lost 5 bases and the V segment lost 4 bases, leaving 10 bases of the junction unmatched. Germline CDR1 MNHEY, CDR2 SMNVEV (reference sequence). The CDR3 spells CASSSWDRGRTEAFF. The DNA of the CDR3 is TGTGCCAGCAGTTCTTGGGACAGAGGGCGAACTGAAGCTTTCTTT.

This clone was detected once. V usage is TRBV7-3 and J usage is TRBJ2-1; 11 bases are shared with TRBD2. This CDR3 contains 16 residues. The germline V gene encodes CDR1 SGHTA and CDR2 FQGTGA. With V trimmed by 3 bases and J by 9 bases, 10 bases remained unmatched. The CDR3 is CASSFQLAGDRSEQFF. CDR3 bases: TGTGCCAGCAGCTTCCAACTAGCGGGAGACAGGAGTGAGCAGTTCTTC. Full variable domain (remainder filled in from reference TRBV7-3 and TRBJ2-1): GAGVSQTPSNKVTEKGKYVELRCDPISGHTALYWYRQSLGQGPEFLIYFQGTGAADDSGLPNDRFFAVRPEGSVSTLKIQRTERGDSAVYLCASSFQLAGDRSEQFFGPGTRLTVL.

The chain carries TRBV7-6 and TRBJ2-1, with D perhaps TRBD2 (5 bases). Looked up from germline, CDR1 is SGHVS and CDR2 is FNYEAQ. The CDR3 covers 15 residues. V was cut by 8 bases and J by 4 bases, with 18 bases left in between. The CDR3 region has the DNA TGTGCCAGCTCCCGAGCGACGGGAAAATACAATGAGCAGTTCTTC. Amino acid sequence: CASSRATGKYNEQFF.

This chain uses TRBV7-9 with TRBJ2-7; tentatively, D is TRBD1 (5 bases). V was pared by 5 bases and J by 2 bases, with 13 bases between. This CDR3 is 14 amino acids long. The V gene's germline CDR1 is SEHNR and CDR2 FQNEAQ (reference sequence). CDR3 amino acids: CASSPRTHPYEQYF. The CDR3 nucleotides are TGTGCCAGCAGCCCCCGGACACACCCCTACGAGCAGTACTTC.